Following are 8 T cell receptor beta chains from one sample sequenced in a study of T cell changes during pregnancy in multiple sclerosis. TCRdb keeps only in-frame clones here, not all; method: immunoSEQ multiplex PCR. The sample consists of around 20,000 clones, over 80% of them appearing once. Sample: CD8+ T cells from peripheral blood mononuclear cells, taken after pregnancy. The receptors stem from a female donor in good health, enrolled as a control in a pregnancy study.

This clone was observed once. The chain has TRBV7-9 and TRBJ2-7; TRBD2 aligns across 8 bases. Per the germline V gene, CDR1 is SEHNR and CDR2 is FQNEAQ (reference sequence). This CDR3 is 15 amino acids long. Trimming cost V 2 bases and J 5 bases; bases outside gene matches: 8. This CDR3 reads CASSLLSLAGHEQYF. In DNA, the CDR3 is TGTGCCAGCAGCTTATTAAGTCTAGCGGGCCACGAGCAGTACTTC.

The chain uses TRBV29-1 and TRBJ2-7, with 8 bases fitting TRBD1. The length of the CDR3 is 19 residues. Germline V gene data show CDR1 as SQVTM and CDR2 as ANQGSEA. V was pared by 0 bases and J by 3 bases, with 19 bases of the junction left unmatched. The CDR3 region is CSVEDPTGDFDAGLYEQYF. In nucleotides, the CDR3 is TGCAGCGTTGAAGATCCGACAGGGGATTTCGACGCTGGTCTCTACGAGCAGTACTTC.

The sample holds one count of this clone. CDR3 nucleotides: TGTGCCAGCAGCCAAGAGACTAGCGGGGGGTACAATGAGCAGTTCTTC. Protein product: CASSQETSGGYNEQFF. The V call is TRBV4-2, the J call TRBJ2-1; 13 nucleotides match TRBD2. The CDR3 has 16 amino acids. Germline lookup yields CDR1 LGHNA and CDR2 YNFKEQ. The V gene end was trimmed by 0 bases and the J gene end by 4 bases; junction bases not matched to a gene: 0.

The chain has TRBV5-1 and TRBJ2-3; D gene uncertain. The germline gives CDR1 SGHRS, CDR2 YFSETQ. There are 12 residues in the CDR3. Trimming removed 4 bases from V and 0 bases from J, with 3 bases in between. The CDR3 DNA sequence: TGCGCCAGCAGCACTAGCACAGATACGCAGTATTTT. It yields the protein CASSTSTDTQYF.

The chain joins TRBV2 to TRBJ2-7, with 10 bases lining up with TRBD1. This CDR3 contains 16 residues. Germline V gives CDR1 SNHLY, CDR2 FYNNEI. The trim removed 4 bases at V and 1 base at J, leaving 7 bases unmatched. Here the CDR3 reads CASSGDRGLRSYEQYF. The CDR3 nucleotides are TGTGCCAGCAGTGGCGACAGGGGGCTGAGGTCCTACGAGCAGTACTTC.

V is TRBV4-2 and J is TRBJ2-1, with 8 positions matching TRBD1. This CDR3 contains 15 residues. The ends lost 4 bases at V and 4 bases at J; junction bases unmatched: 6. The germline V gene encodes CDR1 LGHNA and CDR2 YNFKEQ. The CDR3 is CASSRGQGLYNEQFF. In DNA, the CDR3 is TGTGCCAGCAGCCGAGGACAGGGCCTTTACAATGAGCAGTTCTTC.

CDR3 amino acids: CASSLAAGAGNTIYF. CDR3 nucleotides: TGTGCCAGCAGCTTGGCGGCAGGGGCTGGAAACACCATATATTTT. This chain joins TRBV5-6 and TRBJ1-3; D is perhaps TRBD1 (6 bases). V lost 0 bases to trimming and J lost 2 bases, with 9 bases between them. The CDR3 covers 15 residues. Germline values: CDR1 SGHDT, CDR2 YYEEEE. The full variable domain, completed using reference TRBV5-6 and TRBJ1-3, is DAGVTQSPTHLIKTRGQQVTLRCSPKSGHDTVSWYQQALGQGPQFIFQYYEEEERQRGNFPDRFSGHQFPNYSSELNVNALLLGDSALYLCASSLAAGAGNTIYFGEGSWLTVV.

CDR3 DNA: TGTGCCAGCTCTGCAACTAATGAAAAACTGTTTTTT. This gives the protein CASSATNEKLFF. This chain joins TRBV27 and TRBJ1-4; D ambiguous. Trimming pared 8 bases from V and 0 bases from J, leaving 4 bases between. Germline V gene data show CDR1 as MNHEY and CDR2 as SMNVEV (reference sequence). The CDR3 spans 12 residues.